The 15 T cell receptor beta chains reported below all come from one sample, sequenced in a study of Graves' ophthalmopathy and Graves' hyperthyroidism. Scientists amplified the TCR beta CDR3 regions from RNA transcripts. In the first round, RT-PCR was carried out with HTBI primers, and a multiplex PCR formed the second round. MiXCR, run by TCRdb on the multiplex PCR reads, gives a single entry per CDR3 protein. The sample yields about 740,000 distinct CDR3 sequences, roughly two fifths seen once. Source material: peripheral blood. These receptors came from an adult man with Graves' ophthalmopathy.

Remarks on this clonotype: Sequence at one end of the junction differs from germline and may be a read error. The V call is TRBV20-1, the J call TRBJ2-5; 7 bases map to TRBD1. The length of the CDR3 is 15 residues. From germline, CDR1 is DFQATT and CDR2 SNEGSKA (reference sequence). The CDR3 DNA is TGCAGTGCTAGGGGGGACAGTTACTCATCAGAGAACCAGTACTTC. Its translation: CSARGDSYSSENQYF.

The chain has TRBV5-4 and TRBJ1-2, with D uncertain. The CDR3 loop spans 13 amino acids. Per germline, CDR1 SGHNT and CDR2 YYREEE (reference sequence). V lost 5 bases to trimming and J lost 7 bases, with 15 bases between them. CDR3 protein: CASSPGRESGYTF. CDR3 sequence (DNA): TGTGCCAGCAGTCCTGGGAGGGAAAGTGGCTACACCTTC.

This clonotype occurred a few times. This sequence joins TRBV12-3 or TRBV12-4 and TRBJ2-3, with 9 bases lining up with TRBD2. The CDR3 runs 16 residues. Trimming cost V 6 bases and J 4 bases; bases outside gene matches: 11. In DNA, the CDR3 is TGTGCCAGCAGCCGTTATAGCGGGAGTGGTCCAGATACGCAGTATTTT. It yields the protein CASSRYSGSGPDTQYF.

J is TRBJ1-5 and V is TRBV9; D remains ambiguous. CDR1 SGDLS and CDR2 YYNGEE come from the germline V gene. The CDR3 consists of 15 residues. The V gene lost 3 bases and the J gene lost 11 bases, with 21 bases spanning the gap. CDR3 region: CASSATGRVRETQHF. For the CDR3, the DNA is TGTGCCAGCAGCGCGACTGGGAGGGTCCGGGAGACCCAGCATTTT.

Ten or more counts support this clonotype. The genes are TRBV29-1 and TRBJ2-7, with TRBD2 identical over 10 bases. The CDR3 runs 13 residues. V was clipped by 6 bases and J by 7 bases; unmatched bases: 9. CDR1 is SQVTM, CDR2 ANQGSEA, per germline. CDR3 sequence: CSVLPLAGDEQYF. The CDR3 DNA is TGCAGCGTCCTGCCCCTAGCGGGAGATGAGCAGTACTTC.

The sample holds a few counts of this clonotype. At one of its ends the junction is not consistent with the germline gene, which may arise from a read error. This chain joins TRBV10-3 and TRBJ1-4; no definite D call. CDR1 and CDR2 (germline): ENHRY, SYGVKD. The CDR3 loop spans 15 amino acids. CDR3 in amino acids: CASSYLGPTNEKLFF. Here the CDR3 DNA reads TGTGCCAGCAGTTACCTAGGCCCAACTAATGAAAAACTGTTTTTT.

J is TRBJ2-2 and V is TRBV7-9, with D hard to call. V was clipped by 3 bases and J by 5 bases, with 7 bases between them. CDR1 and CDR2 (germline): SEHNR, FQNEAQ (reference sequence). The CDR3 has 13 amino acids. The CDR3 coding sequence is TGTGCCAGCAGCTTTCTCACAACCGGGGAGCTGTTTTTT. As protein: CASSFLTTGELFF.

This clonotype was counted a few times. The chain couples TRBV20-1 to TRBJ1-1; D gene uncertain. Trimming removed 5 bases from V and 2 bases from J, with 9 bases in between. The CDR3 runs 12 residues. CDR1 is DFQATT and CDR2 is SNEGSKA in the germline V gene (reference sequence). This CDR3 is CSARRVNTEAFF. Here the CDR3 DNA reads TGCAGTGCTCGCAGAGTTAACACTGAAGCTTTCTTT.

The V and J genes are TRBV20-1 and TRBJ1-4; D is ambiguous. The CDR3 has 13 residues. Trimming pared 3 bases from V and 3 bases from J, leaving 8 bases between. CDR1 and CDR2 (germline): DFQATT, SNEGSKA (reference sequence). The CDR3 DNA follows: TGCAGTGCTAGTGGATCGGCTAATGAAAAACTGTTTTTT. The encoded protein is CSASGSANEKLFF.

The gene calls are TRBV7-9 and TRBJ2-1; D ambiguous. Trimming left V 0 bases short and J 7 bases short, with 16 bases between. The CDR3 is 16 amino acids. CDR1 is SEHNR, CDR2 FQNEAQ, per germline (reference sequence). CDR3 nucleotide sequence: TGTGCCAGCAGCTTAGCCTTAGGACGGTCTGGAAATGAGCAGTTCTTC. This gives the protein CASSLALGRSGNEQFF.

A few counts support this clonotype. The chain is built from TRBV20-1 and TRBJ2-3; 10 bases align to TRBD1. V lost 5 bases to trimming and J lost 3 bases; unmatched junction nucleotides: 5. There are 14 residues in the CDR3. Germline values: CDR1 DFQATT, CDR2 SNEGSKA (reference sequence). The chain's CDR3 is CSAAGTGVTDTQYF. The CDR3 nucleotides are TGCAGTGCTGCCGGGACAGGGGTGACAGATACGCAGTATTTT.

This clonotype came up a few times. The chain employs TRBV28 and TRBJ1-1; D not resolved. The V and J ends lost 3 bases and 0 bases respectively, with 8 bases between them. The CDR3 consists of 14 residues. The germline CDR1 and CDR2 sequences are MDHEN and SYDVKM. CDR3 sequence reads: CASSFDGVNTEAFF. CDR3 DNA: TGTGCCAGCAGTTTCGACGGAGTGAACACTGAAGCTTTCTTT. The variable domain in full, completed from reference TRBV28 and TRBJ1-1, reads DVKVTQSSRYLVKRTGEKVFLECVQDMDHENMFWYRQDPGLGLRLIYFSYDVKMKEKGDIPEGYSVSREKKERFSLILESASTNQTSMYLCASSFDGVNTEAFFGQGTRLTVV.

This clonotype occurred many times. Mismatch with germline at one junction end may stem from a read error. The chain recombines TRBV2 with TRBJ2-7; no definite D call. The CDR3 length is 12 residues. The germline CDR1 and CDR2 sequences are SNHLY and FYNNEI. DNA of the CDR3: TGTGCCAGCAGTGACTCACCCTACGAGCAGTGCTTC. Translating it yields CASSDSPYEQCF.

In this sample, this clonotype turned up many times. V and J are TRBV29-1 and TRBJ2-5; unclear D gene. CDR3 length equals 12 residues. V gave up 6 bases and J gave up 0 bases, with 8 bases separating them. The germline gives CDR1 SQVTM, CDR2 ANQGSEA. The CDR3 loop is CSVSDNQETQYF. The CDR3, as DNA: TGCAGCGTAAGTGACAACCAAGAGACCCAGTACTTC.

This clonotype was seen a handful of times. The rearrangement links TRBV7-6 to TRBJ2-7, with D possibly TRBD2 on 6 matching bases. Germline values: CDR1 SGHVS, CDR2 FNYEAQ. The CDR3 spans 15 residues. Trimming left V 1 base short and J 4 bases short, with 14 bases between. The CDR3: CASSLGRGMGYEQYF. CDR3 nucleotide sequence: TGTGCCAGCAGCTTAGGTCGGGGGATGGGGTACGAGCAGTACTTC. The entire variable domain, with the rest obtained from reference TRBV7-6 and TRBJ2-7, is as follows: GAGVSQSPRYKVTKRGQDVALRCDPISGHVSLYWYRQALGQGPEFLTYFNYEAQQDKSGLPNDRFSAERPEGSISTLTIQRTEQRDSAMYRCASSLGRGMGYEQYFGPGTRLTVT.